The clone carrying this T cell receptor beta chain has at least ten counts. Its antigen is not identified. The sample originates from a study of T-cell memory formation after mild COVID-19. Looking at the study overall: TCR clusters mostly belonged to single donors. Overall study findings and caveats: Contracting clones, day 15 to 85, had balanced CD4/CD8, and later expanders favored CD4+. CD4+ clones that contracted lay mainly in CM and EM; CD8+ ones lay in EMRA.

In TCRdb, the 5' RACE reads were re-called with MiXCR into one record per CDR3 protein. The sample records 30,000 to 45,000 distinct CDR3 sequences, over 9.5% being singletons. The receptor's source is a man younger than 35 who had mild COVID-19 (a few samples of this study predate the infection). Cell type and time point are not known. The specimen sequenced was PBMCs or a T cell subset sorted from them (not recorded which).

CDR3 sequence (DNA): TGCGCCAGCAGCCAAGATAGGGCGGGGGGGCACAATGAGCAGTTCTTC. Its protein product is CASSQDRAGGHNEQFF. The chain has TRBV4-3 and TRBJ2-1; TRBD2 matches 9 bases. This CDR3 has 16 amino acids. With V trimmed by 0 bases and J by 5 bases, 5 bases remained unmatched. Per the germline V gene, CDR1 is LGHNA and CDR2 is YSLEER.